Below, one TCR beta chain is given with its context. The data belong to a study of shared clonotypes between healthy human individuals. Assay runs were performed at deep level. TCRdb's table, derived via immunoSEQ multiplex PCR, lists solely in-frame clones and lacks some. This table has a few million clones, around 93% appearing once. A CD45RA+ naive subset and a CD45RA-negative memory subset were split from CD4+ cells. Germline loops: CDR1 LNHNV, CDR2 YYDKDF (reference sequence). There are 13 residues in the CDR3. The V end lost 5 bases, the J end lost 8 bases, and 12 bases lay between the germline ends.

Sequencing was carried out using naive CD4+ T cells from PBMCs. Subset specified: CD45RA+ positively selected. V usage is TRBV15 and J usage is TRBJ1-4; tentative D call: TRBD1 (6 bases). This sequence originates from a man aged 18 to 35 in good health. Some clones in this sample may be carry-over from other donors' samples. The CDR3 coding sequence is TGTGCCACCAGCCGGGACATCGGCGAAAAACTGTTTTTT. Its translation: CATSRDIGEKLFF.